The source of this T cell receptor beta chain is a study of OX40 agonist ivuxolimab in advanced cancers. The wider study: Patient treatment consisted of intravenous ivuxolimab administration every 2 weeks at 0.01 to 10 mg/kg. Among those enrolled, mean age was 60 years (range roughly 20 to 85) and 82.7% were male.

CDR1 is SGDLS, CDR2 YYNGEE, per germline. The V end was cut by 0 bases, the J end by 4 bases, with 12 bases between. This CDR3 is 15 amino acids long. Findings of the study overall: Expanded clones belonging to CD8+ T cells outnumbered, on average, those of CD4+.

TCRdb keeps only in-frame clones here, not all; method: immunoSEQ multiplex PCR. The sample has tens of thousands of clones, less than 90% seen once. As to this clone: Antigen unknown.

The TCR originated in an adult with an advanced solid tumor such as melanoma, head and neck, liver or kidney cancer. The chain carries TRBV9 and TRBJ2-3; no firm D call. This specimen was CD4+ or CD8+ T cells sorted from blood, taken in a trial of the OX40 agonist ivuxolimab. CDR3 sequence reads: CASSVDVAAADTQYF. As DNA, the CDR3 is TGTGCCAGCAGCGTAGATGTAGCAGCCGCAGATACGCAGTATTTT.